This T cell receptor beta chain was identified in a study of cytomegalovirus exposure and HLA in healthy donors. Broader study findings: HLA-A and HLA-B allele assignments for most subjects were reportedly predicted accurately using TCR beta sequences. Most TCR sequences proved rare, with some public TCRs found in many donors.

As for this clone: Its antigen remains unknown.

PCR primers comprised 60 Vbeta and 13 Jbeta primers. Sequencing used immunoSEQ multiplex PCR; TCRdb keeps in-frame clones, though not all of them. The table shows roughly 92,000 clones, with about 80% occurring only once. Looked up from germline, CDR1 is GTSNPN and CDR2 is SVGIG (reference sequence). V was pared by 2 bases and J by 6 bases, with 10 bases of the junction left unmatched. The CDR3 is 15 residues long. This clonotype was obtained from a woman in her forties or fifties in good health and CMV-seropositive. The chain carries TRBV30 and TRBJ2-1; 7 bases fit TRBD1. The specimen was PBMCs. Here the CDR3 reads CAWSQTGQSSNEQFF. CDR3 bases: TGTGCCTGGAGTCAAACGGGACAGTCAAGCAATGAGCAGTTCTTC.